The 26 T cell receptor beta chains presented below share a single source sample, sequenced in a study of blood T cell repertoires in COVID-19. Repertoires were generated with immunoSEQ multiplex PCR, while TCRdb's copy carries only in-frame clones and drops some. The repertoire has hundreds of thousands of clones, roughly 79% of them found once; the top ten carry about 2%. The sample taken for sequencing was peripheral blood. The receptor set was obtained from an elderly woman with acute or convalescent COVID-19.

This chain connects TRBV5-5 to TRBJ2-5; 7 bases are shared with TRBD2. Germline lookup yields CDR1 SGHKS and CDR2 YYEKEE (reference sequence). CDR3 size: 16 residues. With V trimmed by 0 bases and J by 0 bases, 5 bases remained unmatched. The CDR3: CASSLGSGTDQETQYF. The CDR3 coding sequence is TGTGCCAGCAGCTTGGGGAGCGGGACGGACCAAGAGACCCAGTACTTC.

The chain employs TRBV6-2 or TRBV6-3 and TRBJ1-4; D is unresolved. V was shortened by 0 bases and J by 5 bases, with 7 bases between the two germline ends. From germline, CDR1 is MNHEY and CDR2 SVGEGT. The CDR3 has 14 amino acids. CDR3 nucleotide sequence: TGTGCCAGCAGTTACTCTTGGCGGAATGAAAAACTGTTTTTT. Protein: CASSYSWRNEKLFF.

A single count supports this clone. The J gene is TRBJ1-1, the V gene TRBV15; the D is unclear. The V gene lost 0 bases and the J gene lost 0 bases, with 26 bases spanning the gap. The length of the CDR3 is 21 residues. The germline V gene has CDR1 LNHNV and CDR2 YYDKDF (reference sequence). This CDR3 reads CATSRDWRRGGGKGMNTEAFF. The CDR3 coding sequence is TGTGCCACCAGCAGAGATTGGAGGAGAGGAGGCGGTAAGGGTATGAACACTGAAGCTTTCTTT. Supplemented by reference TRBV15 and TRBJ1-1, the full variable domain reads DAMVIQNPRYQVTQFGKPVTLSCSQTLNHNVMYWYQQKSSQAPKLLFHYYDKDFNNEADTPDNFQSRRPNTSFCFLDIRSPGLGDTAMYLCATSRDWRRGGGKGMNTEAFFGQGTRLTVV.

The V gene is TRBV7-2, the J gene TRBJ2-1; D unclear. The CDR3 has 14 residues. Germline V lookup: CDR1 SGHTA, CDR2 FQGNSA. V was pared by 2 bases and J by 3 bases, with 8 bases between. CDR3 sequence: CASSLSQHYNEQFF. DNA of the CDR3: TGTGCCAGCAGCTTATCCCAACACTACAATGAGCAGTTCTTC.

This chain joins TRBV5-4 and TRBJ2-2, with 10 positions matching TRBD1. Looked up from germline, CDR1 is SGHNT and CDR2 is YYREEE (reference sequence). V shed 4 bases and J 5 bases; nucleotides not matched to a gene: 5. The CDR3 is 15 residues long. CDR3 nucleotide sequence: TGTGCCAGCAGCACCGGGACAGGGGAGACCGGGGAGCTGTTTTTT. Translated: CASSTGTGETGELFF.

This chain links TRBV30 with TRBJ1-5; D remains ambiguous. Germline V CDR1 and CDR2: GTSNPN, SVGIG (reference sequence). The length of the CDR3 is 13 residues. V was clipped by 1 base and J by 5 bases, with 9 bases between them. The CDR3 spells CAWSGGRDQPQHF. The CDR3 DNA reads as TGTGCCTGGAGTGGAGGGAGGGATCAGCCCCAGCATTTT.

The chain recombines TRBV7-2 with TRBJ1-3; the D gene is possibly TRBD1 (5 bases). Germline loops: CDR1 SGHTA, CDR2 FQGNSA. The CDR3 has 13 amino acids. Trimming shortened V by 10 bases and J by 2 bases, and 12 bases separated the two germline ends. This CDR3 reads CATGGGPGNTIYF. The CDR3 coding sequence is TGTGCCACCGGGGGTGGTCCTGGAAACACCATATATTTT.

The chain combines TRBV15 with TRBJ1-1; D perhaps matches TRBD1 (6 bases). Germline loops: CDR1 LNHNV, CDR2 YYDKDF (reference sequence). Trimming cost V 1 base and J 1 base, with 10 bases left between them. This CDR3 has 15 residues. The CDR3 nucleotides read TGTGCCACCAGCAGAGCCGGACAGAAGAACACTGAAGCTTTCTTT. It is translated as CATSRAGQKNTEAFF.

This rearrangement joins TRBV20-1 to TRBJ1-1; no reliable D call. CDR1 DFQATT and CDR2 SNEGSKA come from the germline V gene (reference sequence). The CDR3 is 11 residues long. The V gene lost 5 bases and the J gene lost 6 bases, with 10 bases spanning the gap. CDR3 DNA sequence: TGCAGTGCTGGGAGGTCTTCTGAAGCTTTCTTT. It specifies CSAGRSSEAFF.

This CDR3 is CASSIALGTSGHNEQFF. The CDR3 coding sequence is TGTGCCAGTAGTATAGCCCTCGGGACTAGCGGGCACAATGAGCAGTTCTTC. The rearrangement links TRBV19 to TRBJ2-1; 12 nucleotides align to TRBD2. The junction had 6 bases not matched to a gene; V was cut back by 1 base and J by 5 bases. Germline CDR1 is LNHDA and CDR2 is SQIVND (reference sequence). The CDR3 is made up of 17 amino acids. Combining the CDR3 with reference TRBV19 and TRBJ2-1 gives the whole variable domain DGGITQSPKYLFRKEGQNVTLSCEQNLNHDAMYWYRQDPGQGLRLIYYSQIVNDFQKGDIAEGYSVSREKKESFPLTVTSAQKNPTAFYLCASSIALGTSGHNEQFFGPGTRLTVL.

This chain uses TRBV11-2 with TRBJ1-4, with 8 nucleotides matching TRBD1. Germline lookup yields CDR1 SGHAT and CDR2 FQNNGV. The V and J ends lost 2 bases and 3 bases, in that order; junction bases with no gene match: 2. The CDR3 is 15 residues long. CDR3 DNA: TGTGCCAGCAGCTTACTACAGGGGGCTAATGAAAAACTGTTTTTT. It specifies CASSLLQGANEKLFF.

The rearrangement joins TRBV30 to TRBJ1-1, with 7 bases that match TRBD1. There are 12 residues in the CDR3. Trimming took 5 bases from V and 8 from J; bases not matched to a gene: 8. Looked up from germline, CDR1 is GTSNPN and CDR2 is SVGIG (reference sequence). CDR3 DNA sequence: TGTGCCTGGGGGTCCAGACAGGGAGAAGCTTTCTTT. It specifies CAWGSRQGEAFF.

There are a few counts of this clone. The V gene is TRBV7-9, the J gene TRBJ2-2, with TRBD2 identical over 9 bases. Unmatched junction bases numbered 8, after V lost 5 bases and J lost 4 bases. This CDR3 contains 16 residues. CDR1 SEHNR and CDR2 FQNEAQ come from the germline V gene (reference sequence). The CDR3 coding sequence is TGTGCCAGCAGCACGGGACTAGCCACGGGCACCGGGGAGCTGTTTTTT. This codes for CASSTGLATGTGELFF.

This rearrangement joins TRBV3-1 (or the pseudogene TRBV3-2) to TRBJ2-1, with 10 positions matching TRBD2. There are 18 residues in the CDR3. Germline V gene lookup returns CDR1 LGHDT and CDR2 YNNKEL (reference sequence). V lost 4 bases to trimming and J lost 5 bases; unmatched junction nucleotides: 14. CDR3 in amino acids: CASSRSNREAGGHNEQFF. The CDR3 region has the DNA TGTGCCAGCAGCCGAAGTAACAGGGAAGCGGGGGGGCACAATGAGCAGTTCTTC.

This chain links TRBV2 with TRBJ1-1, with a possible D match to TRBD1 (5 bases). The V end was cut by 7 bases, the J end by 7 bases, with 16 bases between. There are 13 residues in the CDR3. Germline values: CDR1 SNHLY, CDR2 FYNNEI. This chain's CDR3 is CASIWGARGEAFF. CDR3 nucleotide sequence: TGTGCCAGCATATGGGGCGCGAGAGGTGAAGCTTTCTTT.

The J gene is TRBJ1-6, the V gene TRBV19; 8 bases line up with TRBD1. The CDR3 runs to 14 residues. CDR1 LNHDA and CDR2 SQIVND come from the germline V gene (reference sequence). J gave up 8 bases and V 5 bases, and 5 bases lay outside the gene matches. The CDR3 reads CASSLTGADSPLHF. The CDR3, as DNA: TGTGCCAGTAGTCTGACAGGGGCGGATTCACCCCTCCACTTT.

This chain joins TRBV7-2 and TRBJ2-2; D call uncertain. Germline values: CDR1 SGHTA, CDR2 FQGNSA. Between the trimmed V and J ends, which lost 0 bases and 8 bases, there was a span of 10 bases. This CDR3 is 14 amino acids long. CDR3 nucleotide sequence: TGTGCCAGCAGCTTAGCGCGTTTGGAGGGGGAGCTGTTTTTT. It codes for CASSLARLEGELFF.

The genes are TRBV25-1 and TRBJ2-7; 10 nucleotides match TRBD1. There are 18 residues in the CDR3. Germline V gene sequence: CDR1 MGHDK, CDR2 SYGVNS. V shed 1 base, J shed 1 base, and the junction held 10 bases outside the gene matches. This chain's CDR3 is CASSESLYGTGESYEQYF. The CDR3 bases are TGTGCCAGCAGTGAATCTTTATACGGGACAGGGGAATCCTACGAGCAGTACTTC.

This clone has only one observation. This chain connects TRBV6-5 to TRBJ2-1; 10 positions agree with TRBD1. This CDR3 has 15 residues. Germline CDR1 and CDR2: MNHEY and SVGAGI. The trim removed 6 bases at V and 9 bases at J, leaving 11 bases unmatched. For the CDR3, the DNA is TGTGCCAGCAGCCATTCACGGGGACAGGGGACTGAGCAGTTCTTC. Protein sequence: CASSHSRGQGTEQFF.

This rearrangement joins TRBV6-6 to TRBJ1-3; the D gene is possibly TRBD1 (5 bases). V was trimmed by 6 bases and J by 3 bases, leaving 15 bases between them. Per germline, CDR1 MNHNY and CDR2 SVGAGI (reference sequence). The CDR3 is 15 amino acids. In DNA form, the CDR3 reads TGTGCCAGCAGCCCCCGGGGGTCTGGTGGAAACACCATATATTTT. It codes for CASSPRGSGGNTIYF.

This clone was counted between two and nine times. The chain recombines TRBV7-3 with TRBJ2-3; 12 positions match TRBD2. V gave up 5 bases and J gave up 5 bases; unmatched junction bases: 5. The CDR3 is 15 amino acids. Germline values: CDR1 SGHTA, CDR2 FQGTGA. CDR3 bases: TGTGCCAGCAGCCGCGGGACTAGCGGGTTAGATACGCAGTATTTT. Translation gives CASSRGTSGLDTQYF. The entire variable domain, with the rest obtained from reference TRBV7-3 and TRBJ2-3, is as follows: GAGVSQTPSNKVTEKGKYVELRCDPISGHTALYWYRQSLGQGPEFLIYFQGTGAADDSGLPNDRFFAVRPEGSVSTLKIQRTERGDSAVYLCASSRGTSGLDTQYFGPGTRLTVL.

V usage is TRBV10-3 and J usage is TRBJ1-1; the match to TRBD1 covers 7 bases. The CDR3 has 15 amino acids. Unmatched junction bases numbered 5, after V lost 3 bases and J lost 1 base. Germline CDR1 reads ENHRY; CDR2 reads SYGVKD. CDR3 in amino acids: CAISDPGQWNTEAFF. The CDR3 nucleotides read TGTGCCATCAGTGACCCGGGACAGTGGAACACTGAAGCTTTCTTT.

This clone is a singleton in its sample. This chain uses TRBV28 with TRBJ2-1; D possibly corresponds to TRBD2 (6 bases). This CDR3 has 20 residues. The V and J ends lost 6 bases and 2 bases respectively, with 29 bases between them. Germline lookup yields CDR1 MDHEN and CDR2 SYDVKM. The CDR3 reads CASRNLEPGGIYKTYNEQFF. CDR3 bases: TGTGCCAGCAGAAACCTTGAACCGGGCGGGATATACAAGACCTACAATGAGCAGTTCTTC. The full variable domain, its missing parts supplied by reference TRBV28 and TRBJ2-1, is DVKVTQSSRYLVKRTGEKVFLECVQDMDHENMFWYRQDPGLGLRLIYFSYDVKMKEKGDIPEGYSVSREKKERFSLILESASTNQTSMYLCASRNLEPGGIYKTYNEQFFGPGTRLTVL.

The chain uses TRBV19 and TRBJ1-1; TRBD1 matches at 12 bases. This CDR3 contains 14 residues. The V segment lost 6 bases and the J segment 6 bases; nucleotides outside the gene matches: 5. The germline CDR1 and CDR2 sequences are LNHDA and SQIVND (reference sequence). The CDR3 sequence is CASSHGTGGSEAFF. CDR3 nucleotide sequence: TGTGCCAGTAGCCACGGGACAGGGGGCTCTGAAGCTTTCTTT.

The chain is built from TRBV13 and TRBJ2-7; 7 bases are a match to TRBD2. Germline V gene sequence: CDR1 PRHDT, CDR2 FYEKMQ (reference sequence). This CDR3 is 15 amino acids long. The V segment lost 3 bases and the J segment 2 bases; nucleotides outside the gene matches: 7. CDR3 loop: CASSFGGRGPYEQYF. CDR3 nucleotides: TGTGCCAGCAGCTTCGGCGGGAGAGGTCCCTACGAGCAGTACTTC. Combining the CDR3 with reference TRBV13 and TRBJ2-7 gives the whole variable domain AAGVIQSPRHLIKEKRETATLKCYPIPRHDTVYWYQQGPGQDPQFLISFYEKMQSDKGSIPDRFSAQQFSDYHSELNMSSLELGDSALYFCASSFGGRGPYEQYFGPGTRLTVT.

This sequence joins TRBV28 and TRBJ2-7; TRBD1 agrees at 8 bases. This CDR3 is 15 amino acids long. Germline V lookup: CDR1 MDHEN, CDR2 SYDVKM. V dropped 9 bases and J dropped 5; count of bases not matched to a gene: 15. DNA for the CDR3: TGTGCCAGTTTACAGGGGGATAGGACTAATGACGAGCAGTACTTC. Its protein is CASLQGDRTNDEQYF.